This entry lists 10 T cell receptor beta chains sequenced from one sample in a study of blood T cell repertoires in COVID-19. Profiled with immunoSEQ multiplex PCR; TCRdb holds only in-frame clones, not every one. The sample has 350,000 to 450,000 clones; around nine tenths are singletons. The sample was PBMCs or T cells enriched from blood (not recorded which). All receptors come from a woman between 18 and 29 years old who had been exposed to COVID-19.

This rearrangement joins TRBV19 to TRBJ2-5; D is unclear. Germline V gene lookup returns CDR1 LNHDA and CDR2 SQIVND (reference sequence). V dropped 1 base and J dropped 1 base, with 7 bases sitting between them. The CDR3 is made up of 14 amino acids. The CDR3 sequence: CASSIGLFQETQYF. The CDR3 DNA reads as TGTGCCAGTAGTATAGGGCTCTTCCAAGAGACCCAGTACTTC.

The J gene is TRBJ1-2, the V gene TRBV15; a possible D gene is TRBD1 (5 bases). CDR1 is LNHNV and CDR2 is YYDKDF in the germline V gene (reference sequence). Trimming took off 3 bases at V and 6 bases at J, with 14 bases between the two ends. CDR3 length equals 14 residues. The CDR3 sequence is CATSRPPGDDGYTF. CDR3 nucleotides: TGTGCCACCAGCAGGCCCCCGGGGGATGATGGCTACACCTTC.

The J gene is TRBJ1-5, the V gene TRBV6-2 or TRBV6-3; D remains ambiguous. The CDR3 has 15 residues. Germline-derived CDR1 and CDR2 are MNHEY and SVGEGT. Trimming shortened V by 4 bases and J by 7 bases, and 17 bases separated the two germline ends. The CDR3 is CASSSGITTEQPQHF. DNA of the CDR3: TGTGCCAGCAGTTCCGGGATAACAACGGAACAGCCCCAGCATTTT.

The genes are TRBV4-2 and TRBJ1-6; 7 bases match TRBD1. The CDR3 contains 17 residues. Germline V gene lookup returns CDR1 LGHNA and CDR2 YNFKEQ. J lost 1 base, V lost 1 base, and 4 bases had no gene match. The CDR3 loop reads CASSQATGVSYNSPLHF. The CDR3, as DNA: TGTGCCAGCAGCCAAGCTACAGGGGTTTCCTATAATTCACCCCTCCACTTT.

This rearrangement joins TRBV5-1 to TRBJ2-5; D is ambiguous. Germline V gene sequence: CDR1 SGHRS, CDR2 YFSETQ. The CDR3 is 13 residues long. Trimming took 0 bases from V and 5 from J, leaving 8 bases between them. The CDR3 DNA reads as TGCGCCAGCAGCTTGGCGGGTCGGGAGACCCAGTACTTC. Translated, it gives CASSLAGRETQYF.

This clone was observed once. This chain connects TRBV12-3 or TRBV12-4 to TRBJ2-7, with unresolved D. Between the trimmed V and J ends, which lost 3 bases and 3 bases, there was a span of 6 bases. The CDR3 runs 12 residues. The CDR3 DNA reads as TGTGCCAGCAGTTTCTCCGTCTACGAGCAGTACTTC. Translated, it gives CASSFSVYEQYF.

The genes are TRBV28 and TRBJ1-1, with D perhaps matching TRBD1 (6 bases). V lost 2 bases to trimming and J lost 11 bases, with 18 bases between them. Germline CDR1 reads MDHEN; CDR2 reads SYDVKM. The CDR3 extends over 14 amino acids. The CDR3 nucleotides read TGTGCCAGCAGTTTAATTTTGAGGGGGAGCGAGGCTTTCTTT. The encoded protein is CASSLILRGSEAFF. Combining the CDR3 with reference TRBV28 and TRBJ1-1 gives the whole variable domain DVKVTQSSRYLVKRTGEKVFLECVQDMDHENMFWYRQDPGLGLRLIYFSYDVKMKEKGDIPEGYSVSREKKERFSLILESASTNQTSMYLCASSLILRGSEAFFGQGTRLTVV.

The chain joins TRBV9 to TRBJ1-6; no clear D gene. CDR3 length: 13 residues. With 4 bases removed from V and 6 bases from J, the gap between germline ends came to 8 bases. CDR1 is SGDLS, CDR2 YYNGEE, per germline. The CDR3 DNA sequence: TGTGCCAGCAGCACAGACCCTAATTCACCCCTCCACTTT. This codes for CASSTDPNSPLHF.

The gene calls are TRBV6-5 and TRBJ1-4; 7 bases are shared with TRBD1. The CDR3 consists of 13 residues. Trimming at V came to 3 bases and at J to 8 bases, leaving 3 bases not matched to a gene. Germline CDR1 and CDR2: MNHEY and SVGAGI. The CDR3 DNA follows: TGTGCCAGCAGTTATACAGGGGTAGAAAAACTGTTTTTT. Its protein product is CASSYTGVEKLFF.

This clone was counted only a few times. Other DNA variants within this sample encode the same CDR3. The chain uses TRBV19 and TRBJ1-6; D unresolved. Trimming cost V 9 bases and J 0 bases, with 9 bases left between them. The CDR3 extends over 14 amino acids. Germline CDR1 is LNHDA and CDR2 is SQIVND (reference sequence). CDR3 sequence reads: CASSSSSYNSPLHF. The CDR3 DNA follows: TGTGCCAGCTCTAGTAGCTCCTATAATTCACCCCTCCACTTT.